These T cell receptor beta chains were read from a single sample in a study of T-cell reconstitution after alpha-beta-depleted transplantation in children. Each CDR3 protein is one row after TCRdb ran MiXCR on the PCR reads. The sample consists of approximately 500,000 distinct CDR3 sequences, under 12% of them appearing once. The material was PBMCs, obtained before TCRalphabeta/CD19-depleted stem cell transplant. The source of these receptors is a child younger than 10 with inherited bone marrow failure, due to receive a stem cell transplant. Each CDR3 is given with its conserved first and last residue.

j_gene,v_gene,CDR3aa
TRBJ2-1,TRBV5-1,CASSFLPTVRDNEQFF
TRBJ2-4,TRBV20-1,CSARDRIAKNIQYF
TRBJ2-5,TRBV6-5,CASSYGGREETQYF
TRBJ2-7,TRBV28,CASSGLAGDPYEQYF
TRBJ2-7,TRBV20-1,CSARASGGYEQYF
TRBJ2-2,TRBV3-1,CASSQDTGRVFF
TRBJ2-5,TRBV5-5,CASSFGQLEETQYF
TRBJ2-7,TRBV7-2,CASSLDPGEYEQYF
TRBJ2-1,TRBV9,CASSGLAFEQFF
TRBJ1-1,TRBV19,CASSISQGAEAFF
TRBJ2-1,TRBV6-2/TRBV6-3,CASWSERKDNEQFF
TRBJ2-7,TRBV5-5,CASRLGRDEQYF
TRBJ2-1,TRBV23-1,CASSQATGRNEQFF
TRBJ2-2,TRBV4-3,CASSQDLRRGANTGELFF
TRBJ2-1,TRBV12-3/TRBV12-4,CASKGPYNEQFF
TRBJ2-7,TRBV6-2/TRBV6-3,CASSYSGVQYF
TRBJ2-7,TRBV6-1,CASSELAAGWYEQYF
TRBJ1-3,TRBV27,CASSLRGGSGNTIYF
TRBJ1-5,TRBV20-1,CSARDRRGIGQPQHF
TRBJ2-7,TRBV10-3,CAISGAGGTYEQYF
TRBJ2-4,TRBV7-2,CASSFREGGYIQYF
TRBJ2-6,TRBV10-3,CASRDDSGSNVLTF
TRBJ2-5,TRBV24-1,CATSDFGPQYF
TRBJ1-2,TRBV7-9,CASRRQGSPNYGYTF
TRBJ2-2,TRBV4-1,CASSQGLAGPGELFF
TRBJ1-2,TRBV4-3,CASSQDREDGYTF
TRBJ2-1,TRBV7-2,CASSSNRRNEQFF
TRBJ1-3,TRBV12-3/TRBV12-4,CASRLGLPGTIYF
TRBJ2-5,TRBV5-1,CASTGTGGSETQYF
TRBJ2-1,TRBV12-3/TRBV12-4,CASRYKREGYNEQFF
TRBJ2-7,TRBV3-1,CASSQDSLAGAQQYF
TRBJ2-4,TRBV4-2,CATAVGIAKNIQYF
TRBJ2-1,TRBV18,CASSPSGTYNEQFF